The 18 T cell receptor beta chains below come from one sample, sequenced in a study of T cell responses to AZD1222 COVID-19 vaccine (dated by TCRdb to the early 2020s). Libraries came from the immunoSEQ multiplex PCR assay. Imported from immuneACCESS, the table was reduced by TCRdb to in-frame sequences with V and J called. These copies leave out some clones; in studies compared against another copy, an unresolved V gene accounts for under half, and the cause of the remainder is not known. This sample holds 95,000 to 150,000 clones; roughly 93% were observed only once. The ten largest clonotypes hold over 1.5% of the sample. The time point label for this specimen denotes: baseline before first vaccination. The input for sequencing was peripheral blood, taken on day 0 of AZD1222 vaccination. These receptors were obtained from an adult in good health.

The genes are TRBV5-1 and TRBJ1-6; a weak D match, TRBD1 (6 bases). Trimming cost V 0 bases and J 9 bases, with 16 bases left between them. CDR3 length: 16 amino acids. The germline V gene encodes CDR1 SGHRS and CDR2 YFSETQ. CDR3 in amino acids: CASSLAGGQGVSPLHF. CDR3 nucleotide sequence: TGCGCCAGCAGCTTGGCCGGGGGGCAGGGAGTTTCACCCCTCCACTTT.

The J gene is TRBJ2-3, the V gene TRBV4-1; TRBD2 aligns across 14 bases. CDR1 and CDR2 (germline): MGHRA, YSYEKL. V was pared by 1 base and J by 0 bases, with 9 bases of the junction left unmatched. The CDR3 contains 20 residues. In nucleotides, the CDR3 is TGCGCCAGCAGCCAAGTGGGGGGACTAGCGGGAGCCCCTAGCACAGATACGCAGTATTTT. This translates into CASSQVGGLAGAPSTDTQYF.

The V and J genes are TRBV7-9 and TRBJ2-7; TRBD1 matches 9 bases. Trimming cost V 5 bases and J 4 bases; bases outside gene matches: 9. Germline CDR1 SEHNR, CDR2 FQNEAQ (reference sequence). This CDR3 has 15 residues. CDR3 DNA sequence: TGTGCCAGCAGCCGCACAGGGGGCGAAGAATACGAGCAGTACTTC. Protein product: CASSRTGGEEYEQYF.

CDR3 nucleotide sequence: TGTGCCAGCAGCTTAGATCCAGTGAACACTGAAGCTTTCTTT. Translated, it gives CASSLDPVNTEAFF. The chain carries TRBV11-2 and TRBJ1-1; D is undetermined. In germline, CDR1 is SGHAT, CDR2 FQNNGV. The CDR3 consists of 14 residues. Trimming took off 0 bases at V and 0 bases at J, with 5 bases between the two ends.

The rearrangement uses TRBV5-1 and TRBJ2-7; 8 bases are a match to TRBD1. The V segment lost 3 bases and the J segment 2 bases; nucleotides outside the gene matches: 4. CDR1 and CDR2 from the germline V gene are SGHRS and YFSETQ. The CDR3 is 14 amino acids. The chain's CDR3 is CASSWDRTTYEQYF. The CDR3 DNA follows: TGCGCCAGCAGCTGGGACAGGACAACCTACGAGCAGTACTTC.

The chain recombines TRBV4-2 with TRBJ1-5; D is unclear. With 0 bases removed from V and 3 bases from J, the gap between germline ends came to 12 bases. Germline V lookup: CDR1 LGHNA, CDR2 YNFKEQ. This CDR3 spans 16 amino acids. The CDR3 nucleotides read TGTGCCAGCAGCCAAGAAAGGGATCACGTCAATCAGCCCCAGCATTTT. Protein sequence: CASSQERDHVNQPQHF.

The rearrangement uses TRBV5-5 and TRBJ1-2, with D perhaps TRBD1 (6 bases). Germline CDR1 and CDR2: SGHKS and YYEKEE (reference sequence). This CDR3 spans 13 amino acids. With 3 bases removed from V and 6 bases from J, the gap between germline ends came to 12 bases. The CDR3 DNA follows: TGTGCCAGCAGCTCGCCACAGGGACATGGCTACACCTTC. This translates into CASSSPQGHGYTF.

Of note for this clone: The same CDR3 also results from other DNA sequences found in this sample. The rearrangement links TRBV3-1 (or the pseudogene TRBV3-2) to TRBJ1-2; a possible D gene is TRBD1 (5 bases). Trimming took off 3 bases at V and 2 bases at J, with 7 bases between the two ends. The CDR3 has 13 amino acids. CDR1 is LGHDT, CDR2 YNNKEL, per germline (reference sequence). CDR3 nucleotide sequence: TGTGCCAGCAGCCAGGGGCAGAACTATGGCTACACCTTC. This translates into CASSQGQNYGYTF.

The V gene is TRBV6-5, the J gene TRBJ1-6; possibly TRBD1 for D (5 bases). Germline V lookup: CDR1 MNHEY, CDR2 SVGAGI. Trimming left V 4 bases short and J 10 bases short, with 17 bases between. CDR3 length equals 15 residues. The CDR3 spells CASSLRQSQGSPLHF. Here the CDR3 DNA reads TGTGCCAGCAGTTTAAGACAGAGCCAAGGATCACCCCTCCACTTT.

V usage is TRBV2 and J usage is TRBJ2-5; 11 bases line up with TRBD1. Germline V lookup: CDR1 SNHLY, CDR2 FYNNEI. The CDR3 runs 15 residues. Trimming took 7 bases from V and 3 from J; bases not matched to a gene: 7. The CDR3 sequence is CASIPGDRGEETQYF. The CDR3 DNA is TGTGCCAGCATCCCTGGGGACAGGGGGGAAGAGACCCAGTACTTC.

This chain connects TRBV6-5 to TRBJ2-7; D is unclear. Looked up from germline, CDR1 is MNHEY and CDR2 is SVGAGI. This CDR3 has 13 residues. The V gene lost 6 bases and the J gene lost 0 bases, with 9 bases spanning the gap. CDR3 region: CASRPAGSYEQYF. CDR3 in DNA: TGTGCCAGCAGGCCGGCCGGCTCCTACGAGCAGTACTTC.

This clone appeared a few times. The CDR3 sequence is CAWSGVSSYEQYV. In nucleotides, the CDR3 is TGTGCCTGGAGCGGGGTGAGCTCCTACGAGCAGTACGTC. The chain couples TRBV30 to TRBJ2-7, with a tentative D call TRBD2 (5 bases). The CDR3 spans 13 residues. Germline V lookup: CDR1 GTSNPN, CDR2 SVGIG (reference sequence). Trimming took 3 bases from V and 0 from J, leaving 9 bases between them.

This clone occurred once. This sequence joins TRBV19 and TRBJ1-4; D uncertain. CDR1 is LNHDA and CDR2 is SQIVND in the germline V gene (reference sequence). Trimming stripped 3 bases from V and 2 bases from J, with 13 bases between. The CDR3 runs to 16 residues. CDR3 nucleotide sequence: TGTGCCAGTAGTATGAATCCTTGGTCTACTAATGAAAAACTGTTTTTT. Translation gives CASSMNPWSTNEKLFF.

This clone showed up just once. The chain carries TRBV6-5 and TRBJ1-1; D is undetermined. Germline V gene sequence: CDR1 MNHEY, CDR2 SVGAGI. The CDR3 is 15 residues long. The V end lost 0 bases, the J end lost 4 bases, and 12 bases lay between the germline ends. The CDR3: CASSYSIHLLTEAFF. The CDR3 DNA reads as TGTGCCAGCAGTTACTCGATTCACCTACTCACTGAAGCTTTCTTT.

The genes are TRBV30 and TRBJ1-2; 10 positions match TRBD1. Germline-derived CDR1 and CDR2 are GTSNPN and SVGIG (reference sequence). The ends lost 5 bases at V and 8 bases at J; junction bases unmatched: 11. This CDR3 has 14 amino acids. CDR3 loop: CAWVIKGTGEGYTF. CDR3 sequence (DNA): TGTGCCTGGGTTATTAAAGGGACAGGGGAGGGCTACACCTTC. Full variable domain (missing parts from reference TRBV30 and TRBJ1-2): SQTIHQWPATLVQPVGSPLSLECTVEGTSNPNLYWYRQAAGRGLQLLFYSVGIGQISSEVPQNLSASRPQDRQFILSSKKLLLSDSGFYLCAWVIKGTGEGYTFGSGTRLTVV.

V and J are TRBV30 and TRBJ2-2; no clear D. V lost 0 bases and J lost 7, with 6 bases in between. This CDR3 contains 12 residues. Germline assignment: CDR1 GTSNPN and CDR2 SVGIG (reference sequence). The CDR3, as DNA: TGTGCCTGGAGTGTACGCGACGGGGAGCTGTTTTTT. Protein: CAWSVRDGELFF.

J is TRBJ1-1 and V is TRBV3-1 (or the pseudogene TRBV3-2); no reliable D call. Trimming removed 3 bases at V and 10 bases at J, with 18 bases between. In germline, CDR1 is LGHDT, CDR2 YNNKEL (reference sequence). This CDR3 has 14 amino acids. CDR3 nucleotide sequence: TGTGCCAGCAGCCATGGTCAGGTTGGGCGAGGAGCTTTCTTT. Protein sequence: CASSHGQVGRGAFF.

The table lists this clone with a count of one. The chain links TRBV7-2 to TRBJ1-2; no clear D. Germline CDR1 SGHTA, CDR2 FQGNSA. This CDR3 spans 14 amino acids. Trimming took 1 base from V and 2 from J, leaving 8 bases between them. This chain's CDR3 is CASSLVVINYGYTF. The CDR3 DNA follows: TGTGCCAGCAGCTTAGTAGTGATAAACTATGGCTACACCTTC. Based on the CDR3 plus reference TRBV7-2 and TRBJ1-2, the full variable domain is GAGVSQSPSNKVTEKGKDVELRCDPISGHTALYWYRQSLGQGLEFLIYFQGNSAPDKSGLPSDRFSAERTGGSVSTLTIQRTQQEDSAVYLCASSLVVINYGYTFGSGTRLTVV.